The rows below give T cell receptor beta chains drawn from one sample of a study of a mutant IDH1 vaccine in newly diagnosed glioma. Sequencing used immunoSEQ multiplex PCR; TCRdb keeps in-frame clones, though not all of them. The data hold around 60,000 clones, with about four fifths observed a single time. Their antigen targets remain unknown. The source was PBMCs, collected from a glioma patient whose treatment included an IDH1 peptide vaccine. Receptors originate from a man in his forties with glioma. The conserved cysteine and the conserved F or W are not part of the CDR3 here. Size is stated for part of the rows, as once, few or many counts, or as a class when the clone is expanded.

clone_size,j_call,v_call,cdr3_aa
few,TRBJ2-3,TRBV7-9,ASSLTDRPPGTDTQY
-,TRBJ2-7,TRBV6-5,ASSSTYEQY
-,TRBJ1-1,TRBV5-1,ASSPGQEAF
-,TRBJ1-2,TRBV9,ASRDTLTPDGYT
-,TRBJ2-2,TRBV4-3,ASSPRLAGGTNTGELF
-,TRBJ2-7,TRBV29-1,SVEGLHEQY
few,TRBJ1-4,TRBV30,AWRPSNEKLF
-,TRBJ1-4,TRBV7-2,ASSLGLGGNEKLF
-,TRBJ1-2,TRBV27,ASSQGLWTNYGYT
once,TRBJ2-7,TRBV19,APLRYEQY
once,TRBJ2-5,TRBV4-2,ASSPGTSGKETQY
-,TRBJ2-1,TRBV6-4,ASSVLPGLGVEQF
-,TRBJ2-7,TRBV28,ASSPQWGEQY
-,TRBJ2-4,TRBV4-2,ASSQGVTSGTIAKNIQY
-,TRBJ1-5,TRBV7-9,ASSLDGGQPQH
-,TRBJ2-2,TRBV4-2,ASSQDPGGLAGDPTGELF
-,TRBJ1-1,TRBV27,ASSFLNLGGLNTEAF
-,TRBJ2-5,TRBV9,ASSATSGQETQY
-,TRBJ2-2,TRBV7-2,ASSLVAGVTGELF
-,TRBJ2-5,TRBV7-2,ASSPGSGVGTQY
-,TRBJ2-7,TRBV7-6,ASSLVRAREQY
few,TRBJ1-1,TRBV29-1,SVGVGGGMNTEAF
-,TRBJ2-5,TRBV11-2,ASSSTPWARETQY
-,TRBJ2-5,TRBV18,ASSPTGVVETQY
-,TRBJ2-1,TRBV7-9,ASSNSLSGAFTRFEQF
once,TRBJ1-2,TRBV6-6,ASSPTGKSSYGYT
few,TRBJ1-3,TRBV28,ASRDRLGNTIY
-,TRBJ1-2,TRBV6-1,ASSEAPSGYT
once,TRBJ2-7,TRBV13,ASSSRRHYYEQY
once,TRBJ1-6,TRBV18,ASSPLGTGYNSPLH
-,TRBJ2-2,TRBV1,TSSHYPGTGGAEHRGAV
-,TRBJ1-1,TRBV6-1,ASSDRMNTEAF
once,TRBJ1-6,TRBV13,ASSLYRGSPLH
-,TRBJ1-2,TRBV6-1,ASSVNREVYGYT
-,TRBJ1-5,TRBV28,ASRGTGGKQPQH
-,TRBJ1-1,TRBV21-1,ASSPMIGNTEAF
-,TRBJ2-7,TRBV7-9,ASSLGGGVREQY
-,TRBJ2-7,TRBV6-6,ASSYSWTGNEQY
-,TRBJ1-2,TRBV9,ASSVYGYT
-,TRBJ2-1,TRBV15,ATSSRQGAGNEQF
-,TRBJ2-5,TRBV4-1,ASSQGGRLQETQY
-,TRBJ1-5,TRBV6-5,ASSYSAGNQPQH